The 11 T cell receptor beta chains given below trace back to one sample, sequenced in a study of blood T cell repertoires in COVID-19. TCRdb's table, derived via immunoSEQ multiplex PCR, lists solely in-frame clones and lacks some. This sample has 210,000 or so clones; approximately 87% occur once, and the top ten carry 2% to 2.5%. Sequencing was performed on peripheral blood. The receptor set was obtained from a woman aged 45 to 65 with acute or convalescent COVID-19.

This chain links TRBV5-6 with TRBJ2-5; D gene unclear. The CDR3 is 14 residues long. Germline values: CDR1 SGHDT, CDR2 YYEEEE. Trimming cost V 0 bases and J 1 base, with 7 bases left between them. As DNA, the CDR3 is TGTGCCAGCAGCTTGGCCAGAATCCAAGAGACCCAGTACTTC. Encoded protein: CASSLARIQETQYF.

The rearrangement links TRBV24-1 to TRBJ2-3, with TRBD1 matching 8 bases. Germline CDR1 is KGHDR and CDR2 is SFDVKD. The V segment lost 3 bases and the J segment 2 bases; nucleotides outside the gene matches: 3. The CDR3 is 15 amino acids. CDR3 in amino acids: CATSDGQGSTDTQYF. The CDR3 bases are TGTGCCACCAGTGATGGACAGGGCTCCACAGATACGCAGTATTTT.

The chain combines TRBV7-6 with TRBJ2-2; TRBD2 aligns across 8 bases. V trimming: 7 bases; J trimming: 4 bases; junction bases outside the gene matches: 11. Germline CDR1 and CDR2: SGHVS and FNYEAQ. This CDR3 comprises 16 residues. The chain's CDR3 is CASTLTGGPSTGELFF. The CDR3, as DNA: TGTGCCAGCACACTCACGGGGGGGCCCAGCACCGGGGAGCTGTTTTTT.

The chain is built from TRBV18 and TRBJ2-3; maybe TRBD1 (5 bases). This CDR3 has 12 amino acids. Germline V CDR1 and CDR2: KGHSH, LQKENI. V was shortened by 10 bases and J by 1 base, with 9 bases between the two germline ends. The CDR3 bases are TGTGCCACCAAAGGGGGCACAGATACGCAGTATTTT. It yields the protein CATKGGTDTQYF.

This sequence joins TRBV18 and TRBJ2-1, with D perhaps matching TRBD2 (6 bases). The CDR3 sequence is 16 residues long. The germline gives CDR1 KGHSH, CDR2 LQKENI. V lost 3 bases, J lost 4 bases, and 16 bases lay in between. The CDR3 is CASSPGGSRGYNEQFF. As DNA, the CDR3 is TGTGCCAGCTCACCGGGTGGGAGTCGGGGGTACAATGAGCAGTTCTTC.

This clone appeared a few times. J is TRBJ2-7 and V is TRBV24-1; D possibly corresponds to TRBD1 (6 bases). The CDR3 is made up of 15 amino acids. Trimming stripped 4 bases from V and 6 bases from J, with 18 bases between. From germline, CDR1 is KGHDR and CDR2 SFDVKD. CDR3 DNA: TGTGCCACCAGTGACGGGAACAGGGACGGGCTCGAGCAGTACTTC. Protein product: CATSDGNRDGLEQYF.

This chain joins TRBV18 and TRBJ2-3, with 9 bases fitting TRBD1. Germline V gene data show CDR1 as KGHSH and CDR2 as LQKENI. The V gene end was trimmed by 4 bases and the J gene end by 5 bases; junction bases not matched to a gene: 10. The CDR3 contains 16 residues. The CDR3 sequence: CASSLLMGQGGDTQYF. DNA of the CDR3: TGTGCCAGCTCACTCCTTATGGGACAGGGTGGAGATACGCAGTATTTT.

This clone was seen a single time. The chain couples TRBV9 to TRBJ1-2, with D uncertain. This CDR3 is 13 amino acids long. Germline CDR1 reads SGDLS; CDR2 reads YYNGEE. V dropped 0 bases and J dropped 8 bases, with 11 bases sitting between them. The CDR3 here is CASSVGGPRGYTF. In DNA, the CDR3 is TGTGCCAGCAGCGTAGGCGGCCCCCGGGGCTACACCTTC.

This chain joins TRBV4-1 and TRBJ2-6; D is unresolved. The CDR3 has 18 amino acids. The germline CDR1 and CDR2 sequences are MGHRA and YSYEKL. V lost 3 bases, J lost 0 bases, and 15 bases lay in between. CDR3 nucleotides: TGCGCCAGCAGCCAGCCGACTGCTTACCTCTCTGGGGCCAACGTCCTGACTTTC. This encodes CASSQPTAYLSGANVLTF.

A word on this clone: At the DNA level, this CDR3 is encoded by other sequences in the same sample as well. V usage is TRBV9 and J usage is TRBJ1-3; 7 positions match TRBD1. CDR3 length equals 14 residues. V lost 0 bases, J lost 4 bases, and 1 base stayed unmatched. Germline V gives CDR1 SGDLS, CDR2 YYNGEE. This CDR3 reads CASSVEGAGNTIYF. The CDR3 DNA sequence: TGTGCCAGCAGCGTAGAGGGGGCCGGAAACACCATATATTTT.

V is TRBV14 and J is TRBJ2-5; D not resolved. The V and J ends lost 1 base and 0 bases respectively, with 12 bases between them. The CDR3 loop spans 16 amino acids. Germline lookup yields CDR1 SGHDN and CDR2 FVKESK. The CDR3 DNA sequence: TGTGCCAGCAGCCAAGGGTCGCGGCCGTACCAAGAGACCCAGTACTTC. Amino acids: CASSQGSRPYQETQYF.